This paragraph covers one TCR beta chain sequence. Its binding antigen is unknown. Base qualities are not at hand, and no much larger clone is one base apart. V has 0 bases trimmed and J has 3 bases trimmed; junction bases matching no gene number 8. Per the germline V gene, MNHEY is the CDR1 and SVGAGI is the CDR2. The CDR3, cysteine through phenylalanine, is 16 amino acids long. The kept DNA is CDR3 alone, 48 bases in frame from the first base. Libraries were prepared through the immunoSEQ multiplex PCR assay. The multiplex PCR relied on a mix of 60 forward primers for TCR Vbeta segments and 13 reverse primers for TCR Jbeta segments. The CDR3 region of rearranged TCR beta genes was amplified from genomic DNA by a multiplex PCR assay. The Illumina HiSeq System was used to sequence the amplified TCR beta libraries as 87-base-pair reads. The original methods were these. Across the 600 to 700 repertoires, a later analysis counted tens of millions of unique TCR beta chains, about 10 million of which were shared by at least two donors. A nearest-neighbor algorithm error-corrected the raw reads and collapsed the reads into unique sequences, merging closely related sequences to remove PCR and sequencing errors. To assign V, D and J gene segments, CDR3 sequences were aligned to IMGT reference sequences. For a sequence to be retained, at least a six-nucleotide match to both a V gene segment and a J gene segment was required. Rearrangements were called productive when the CDR3 lacked stop codons and stayed in frame with V and J; all others were non-productive. Following IMGT convention, CDR3 was defined as the stretch from the second conserved V-encoded cysteine up to the conserved J-encoded phenylalanine. Sequences without an unambiguous match to a single V gene segment were excluded from the earlier analysis of approximately 560 of the donors. An earlier analysis of under 750 of the donors called V segments functional above 56.7% productive rearrangements and segregating when the between-donor standard deviation exceeded 5%. To diagnose cytomegalovirus status from the catalog of TCR beta chain sequences, a statistical classification framework was built. In a later analysis, V and J genes were assigned by comparing TCR nucleotide sequences against IMGT/GENE-DB human TR gene sequences. A later analysis assigned CDR3 sequences and most-parsimonious VDJ recombination scenarios with the TCRdist pipeline. In a later analysis, each TCR beta chain was defined by its CDR3 amino acid sequence together with its V-gene family, and reads without a unique V-gene family were excluded. A later analysis removed over 500 highly shared, low-generation-probability nucleotide sequences to deal with suspected cross-contamination and a sequencing artifact. In a later analysis, a clonal expansion index was calculated for each public chain from normalized within-repertoire ranks of inferred template counts. Generation probabilities in a later analysis came from a VDJ recombination model fitted to out-of-frame rearrangements, and those results were checked against IGoR. A later analysis scored TCR-TCR, TCR-HLA and TCR-CMV co-occurrence with hypergeometric tests, applying a repertoire-size bias correction to TCR pairs. A later analysis estimated false discovery rates by permuting HLA or CMV assignments 20 times. In a later analysis, co-occurring TCRs were grouped with DBSCAN, and TCRdist sequence similarity was added when clustering was performed within HLA-allele-positive subsets. For co-occurrence clustering, repertoires with fewer than 30,000 or more than 120,000 public chains were excluded, along with a handful of repertoires with anomalous nucleotide sharing. This is the immuneACCESS table as TCRdb keeps it, with only in-frame sequences that have V and J called. A part of the clones is gone; compared with another copy, unresolved V genes explain less than half, and the rest is unexplained. V, J and clone size derive from that table, while D and trimming were established from the DNA sequence. The sample table records 110,000 to 150,000 clones; 80% of these occur just once. The ten biggest clones cover 5.1% of the sample.

In total, roughly 710 healthy bone marrow donors made up the cohort. At the time of sampling, every cohort member was nominally healthy, though immune exposures that went unrecorded were likely present. The donor was CMV seronegative and was included in the group of a few hundred seronegative cohort members. A peripheral blood sample was collected from each donor, and TCR beta sequencing was performed on peripheral blood mononuclear cells. The Qiagen DNeasy Blood Extraction Kit was used to extract genomic DNA from the blood cell samples. This entry is derived from a study of cytomegalovirus exposure and HLA in healthy donors (dated by TCRdb to about 2017). As for the study more broadly: In an earlier analysis of around 540 of the donors, around 290 Gb of sequence data and 100 million or so unique TCR beta sequences from about 190 million T cells were reported. About 320 gigabases of sequencing data and approximately 93 million unique TCR sequences were included in an early release covering over 600 HLA-typed donors. Of the roughly 400 genotyped donors, roughly 85% fell in the genetic ancestry cluster associated with self-reported Caucasian donors. The study aimed to test whether cataloging public T cell receptors could reveal signatures of past pathogen exposure. Using immunosequencing, the study profiled T cell repertoires from about 650 subjects and related those repertoires to cytomegalovirus serostatus. A separate validation cohort of 90 to 150 different subjects was used in addition to the roughly 700-subject first cohort. High-throughput TCR immunosequencing, statistical association of individual TCRs with disease status, and machine learning were combined to predict cytomegalovirus infection status. A later analysis re-examined previously published TCR beta repertoires from more than 550 donors and added high-resolution HLA genotyping to investigate patterns of TCR occurrence. Rather than drawing on any new phenotypic data, the later analysis identified candidate immune exposures from TCR beta sequences and the way those sequences occurred across donors. In an earlier analysis of a few hundred of the donors, high-throughput TCR beta sequencing was used to judge whether each TCR beta V gene segment behaved as functional or pseudogenic. Donor age, sex, ethnicity and CMV serostatus were collected together with the repertoire data. A later genetic analysis took genome-wide SNP genotypes for about three fifths of the 666 donors and used that subset as a discovery cohort. Every repertoire in the discovery cohort had been generated on one and the same sequencing platform. Class I and class II HLA loci were covered by the typing at four-digit resolution. Typing coverage varied by locus: roughly 629-630 donors for A, B, C, DRB1 and DQB1; some 520 for DQA1; over 600 for DPA1; around 450 for DPB1. Four or five DR-DQ haplotypes were handled as single units for association and clustering because linkage in the cohort was strong. Across under 500 genotyped donors of the cohort, an average of about 200,000 unique TCR beta nucleotide sequences per donor were sequenced, and around 19% of those sequences were non-productive. Broad study findings and their caveats: Because some donors lacked HLA typing at each locus, the association tests relied only on the typed subset. Three of the identified cytomegalovirus-associated TCR beta chains were confirmed in vitro to be specific for cytomegalovirus antigens. In a later analysis, HLA-associated TCR beta chains showed more clonal expansion and lower generation probabilities than non-associated chains that were equally common. The classifier was reported to diagnose cytomegalovirus status with high specificity and sensitivity in both the original and validation cohorts. A total of 150 or so TCR beta chains were listed by the study as associated with cytomegalovirus. Correlated functional status among segregating V segments might reflect linkage disequilibrium, but an unknown experimental factor could not be ruled out. In a later genetic analysis, fewer N-insertions in productive TCRs were reported among donors in an Asian-associated ancestry cluster than the roughly 700-donor mean. A later analysis reported that several top co-occurrence clusters appeared linked to parvovirus B19, influenza, CMV and Epstein-Barr virus. Most CMV-associated TCR beta chains appeared to be HLA-restricted in a later analysis, and the HLA associations seemed to be driven largely by CMV exposure. In an earlier analysis of several hundred of the donors, most TCR beta V segments were observed in productive rearrangements about 87% or about 30% of the time, broadly matching IMGT annotations. For the cohort, immune exposure information was limited to CMV serostatus. Because counts were too low, approximately 18 rarely observed V segments, including chromosome 9 orphons, were excluded from the earlier analysis of 587 of the donors. Presence/absence analyses assumed roughly uniform sequencing depth across donors, an assumption that may not hold. The cohort was sequenced for TCR beta chains only, and without alpha or paired-chain data the features that could be detected were limited. The authors suggested that the approach could potentially be generalized to other disease states and immunological phenotypes. Specific HLA alleles were associated with roughly 16,000 TCR beta sequences at a false discovery rate of 0.05 in a later analysis. A further reported finding was that TCR beta sequences accurately predicted the HLA-A and HLA-B alleles for most subjects in the first cohort. When HLA alleles, especially DR and DQ, strongly co-occurred, TCR associations were difficult to assign to individual alleles. A cluster of highly shared sequence variants was judged likely to be a technical artifact of the sequencing pipeline. In a later analysis, the rate of TCR association differed among HLA loci, with DRB1 alleles having the most associated TCRs and HLA-C alleles having the fewest. Most TCR sequences were observed very rarely across donors, whereas some public TCRs were present in many individuals. A later genetic analysis associated a missense DCLRE1C variant with V-gene and J-gene trimming of TCR beta chains, and an independent cohort replicated the association. Some IMGT-functional V segments, including TRBV6-2 and TRBV6-3, could not be told apart with the 87-base-pair reads, so those segments were excluded.

The chain is assembled from TRBV6-5 and TRBJ2-7; 7 of the junction bases match TRBD2. The receptor comes from a male donor in good health and CMV-seronegative. Sequenced material: PBMCs. The sequenced DNA: TGTGCCAGCAGTTACTCGACCAATTGGGGGGGCTACGAGCAGTACTTC. Translated, this gives CASSYSTNWGGYEQYF.